These T cell receptor beta chains were read from a single sample in a study of vaccination effects on CD4 cells after COVID-19. The data were produced by immunoSEQ multiplex PCR, yet TCRdb's version contains in-frame clones alone and is incomplete. This sample yields 20,000 to 25,000 clones, of which over 65% are seen a single time; about 8.9% belongs to the top ten. The antigens these receptors bind are not known. Specimen: CD4+ T cells from PBMCs cultured with HCoV-NL63 spike peptides, collected before COVID-19 vaccination. The receptors originated from a human donor who received a COVID-19 vaccine. Each CDR3 is given with its conserved first and last residue. D genes are given only for firm matches. The size of a clone is reported for some rows only, either as once, few or many, or as a class for expanded clones.

.	TRBV5-1	.	TRBJ1-1	TGCGCCAGCAGCTTGATCGTTGGGAACACTGAAGCTTTCTTT	CASSLIVGNTEAFF
TRBD2	TRBV3-1/TRBV3-2	.	TRBJ2-3	TGTGCCAGCAGCCGACACGGGGGGGCCGTCAGGGCAGATACGCAGTATTTT	CASSRHGGAVRADTQYF
.	TRBV6-2/TRBV6-3	few	TRBJ1-2	TGTGCCAGCAGTTACCAGGGCTCGGGGGGCTACACCTTC	CASSYQGSGGYTF
.	TRBV5-4	.	TRBJ1-6	TGTGCCAGCAGCTCACGAGGGGACCCCTATAATTCACCCCTCCACTTT	CASSSRGDPYNSPLHF
.	TRBV2	.	TRBJ2-5	TGTGCCAGCAGTGAATTCGGAGAGACCCAGTACTTC	CASSEFGETQYF
TRBD2	TRBV11-3	.	TRBJ2-2	TGTGCCAGCAGCCCCCGCGCGGGGGGCGGCACCGGGGAGCTGTTTTTT	CASSPRAGGGTGELFF
.	TRBV7-8	.	TRBJ2-2	TGTGCCAGCGGCGAGATTGGGTCTGGCGGGGTGAACACCGGGGAGCTGTTTTTT	CASGEIGSGGVNTGELFF
.	TRBV5-1	.	TRBJ2-5	TGCGCCAGCAGCTTGGGGGAGGTTTGGGGCCAAGAGACCCAGTACTTC	CASSLGEVWGQETQYF
TRBD1	TRBV5-5	.	TRBJ2-5	TGTGCCAGCAGCTTCGAGGGACAGGGGGGTGAGACCCAGTACTTC	CASSFEGQGGETQYF
TRBD1	TRBV7-9	.	TRBJ1-1	TGTGCCAGCAGCGCCCGAACCGACAGGGGCATAGCGAACACTGAAGCTTTCTTT	CASSARTDRGIANTEAFF
TRBD1	TRBV6-5	.	TRBJ1-1	TGTGCCAGCAGCCGAGGACAGGGGCTGGCTTTCTTT	CASSRGQGLAFF
.	TRBV2	.	TRBJ2-3	TGTGCCGGTCAGGGGCTTTTCACAGATACGCAGTATTTT	CAGQGLFTDTQYF
.	TRBV12-3/TRBV12-4	.	TRBJ1-2	TGTGCCAGCAGTTCCCGAAGAGGGGCGGGCTACACCTTC	CASSSRRGAGYTF
.	TRBV5-8	once	TRBJ2-7	TGTGCCAGCAGCTTAGGGGCCAGCGACGAGCAGTACTTC	CASSLGASDEQYF
TRBD2	TRBV11-2	.	TRBJ2-3	TGTGCCAGCAGCAGGGGACTAGCGGGAGCGTACCTTTACACAGATACGCAGTATTTT	CASSRGLAGAYLYTDTQYF
.	TRBV6-2/TRBV6-3	few	TRBJ1-1	TGTGCCAGCAGTTCCGGGCCCACGAGGAAGGACACTGAAGCTTTCTTT	CASSSGPTRKDTEAFF
TRBD1	TRBV5-5	.	TRBJ2-5	TGTGCCAGCAGCGCTGGACAGGGAAGAGAGACCCAGTACTTC	CASSAGQGRETQYF
.	TRBV5-5	few	TRBJ2-2	TGTGCCAGCAGCTCCAAATCTAGCGAAACCGGGGAGCTGTTTTTT	CASSSKSSETGELFF
.	TRBV20-1	.	TRBJ1-3	TGCAGTGCTAGTCCCAGGGGTTTGGCTGGAAACACCATATATTTT	CSASPRGLAGNTIYF
.	TRBV27	.	TRBJ2-7	TGTGCCAGCAGTTTGTCACAGCCCTACGAGCAGTACTTC	CASSLSQPYEQYF
TRBD2	TRBV7-8	.	TRBJ2-7	TGTGCCAGCAGCTTAAGGAGCGGGGCCCCCTACGAGCAGTACTTC	CASSLRSGAPYEQYF
.	TRBV11-1	.	TRBJ1-1	TGTGCCAGCAGCTTGCAGGGTGCGATGAACACTGAAGCTTTCTTT	CASSLQGAMNTEAFF
.	TRBV2	.	TRBJ2-3	TGTGCCAGCAGTGAGTTGACGCAGTATTTT	CASSELTQYF
.	TRBV19	.	TRBJ2-7	TGTGCCAGTAGTAACGACGGGGGCTACGAGCAGTACTTC	CASSNDGGYEQYF
TRBD2	TRBV2	.	TRBJ2-7	TGTGCCAGCAGACCCCGGGGAGCGGGAGACCACGAGCAGTACTTC	CASRPRGAGDHEQYF
.	TRBV4-1	.	TRBJ1-1	TGCGCCAGCAGCCAAGATCGGACGGTGAACACTGAAGCTTTCTTT	CASSQDRTVNTEAFF
.	TRBV5-4	.	TRBJ1-4	TGTGCCAGCAGCGTGGACGGACCTAATGAAAAACTGTTTTTT	CASSVDGPNEKLFF
TRBD1	TRBV6-5	.	TRBJ2-4	TGTGCCAGCAGTCGGACAGGGGTAGCCAAAAACATTCAGTACTTC	CASSRTGVAKNIQYF
.	TRBV7-8	.	TRBJ1-5	TGTGCCAGCAGCTTAGAATTGTTAGTCAATCAGCCCCAGCATTTT	CASSLELLVNQPQHF
.	TRBV11-2	.	TRBJ2-3	TGTGCCAGCAGCCCGGGACTCACAGATACGCAGTATTTT	CASSPGLTDTQYF
.	TRBV6-4	few	TRBJ1-6	TGTGCCAGCAGTGCCTCCCCCGGGAATTCACCCCTCCACTTT	CASSASPGNSPLHF
TRBD1	TRBV5-1	.	TRBJ2-7	TGCGCCAGCAGTCGGGGACAGGACTCCTACGAGCAGTACTTC	CASSRGQDSYEQYF
TRBD2	TRBV11-2	.	TRBJ2-3	TGTGCCAGCAGCTCAGGGGTGGTAGCGGGGGGGCCAGATACGCAGTATTTT	CASSSGVVAGGPDTQYF
.	TRBV7-6	medium-sized	TRBJ2-6	TGTGCCAGCAGCTCCGGACCGCTCATCTCTGGGGCCAACGTCCTGACTTTC	CASSSGPLISGANVLTF
TRBD1	TRBV7-6	.	TRBJ1-4	TGTGCCAGCAGCGGGGACAGGACATCCCCCGCGATTAATGAAAAACTGTTTTTT	CASSGDRTSPAINEKLFF
.	TRBV24-1	.	TRBJ2-2	TGTGCCACCAGCTCTCCCACCGGGGAGCTGTTTTTT	CATSSPTGELFF
.	TRBV7-2	.	TRBJ2-5	TGTGCCAGCAGCTTCAAGAGTGAACGGCAAGAGACCCAGTACTTC	CASSFKSERQETQYF
.	TRBV5-1	.	TRBJ2-2	TGCGCCAGCACATGGACAGCCAACACCGGGGAGCTGTTTTTT	CASTWTANTGELFF
TRBD2	TRBV5-4	.	TRBJ2-5	TGTGCCAGCAGCTTGCTCAGCGGGAGGGGTCAAGAGACCCAGTACTTC	CASSLLSGRGQETQYF
TRBD2	TRBV5-1	.	TRBJ2-7	TGCGCCAGCAGCTTGGACAATCGGGGGGGTGCAGTCTACGAGCAGTACTTC	CASSLDNRGGAVYEQYF
.	TRBV19	.	TRBJ2-5	TGTGCCAGTAGTTCTTTCGGTGGGAACCAAGAGACCCAGTACTTC	CASSSFGGNQETQYF
.	TRBV30	.	TRBJ1-2	TGTGCCTGCGGGGAAGGGGTCTATGGCTACACCTTC	CACGEGVYGYTF
TRBD2	TRBV4-1	.	TRBJ2-3	TGCGCCAGCAGCCCTTGGACTAGCGGGTCTCAAGCAGATACGCAGTATTTT	CASSPWTSGSQADTQYF